These 28 T cell receptor beta chains were sequenced from one sample in a study of T cells after yellow fever vaccination. TCRdb reanalysed the 5' RACE reads using MiXCR and keeps one entry per CDR3 protein. The repertoire holds about 240,000 distinct CDR3 sequences, with less than 8.5% as singletons. The sequencing here drew on CD4+ T cells sorted from PBMCs, taken 15 days after the yellow fever booster vaccination. The receptors were sampled from a man younger than 40 who received the YFV17D yellow fever vaccine.

This chain connects TRBV7-9 to TRBJ2-2; 7 nucleotides line up with TRBD2. The germline V gene encodes CDR1 SEHNR and CDR2 FQNEAQ (reference sequence). The CDR3 contains 16 residues. The V gene end was trimmed by 7 bases and the J gene end by 0 bases; junction bases not matched to a gene: 8. CDR3: CASTKELATNTGELFF. DNA of the CDR3: TGTGCCAGCACCAAAGAACTAGCGACGAACACCGGGGAGCTGTTTTTT.

The gene calls are TRBV11-2 and TRBJ2-1; maybe TRBD2 (6 bases). The germline V gene encodes CDR1 SGHAT and CDR2 FQNNGV. This CDR3 is built from 14 residues. Trimming removed 8 bases at V and 7 bases at J, with 18 bases between. The chain's CDR3 is CASQLAGFLNEQFF. In nucleotides, the CDR3 is TGTGCCAGCCAGCTGGCGGGGTTTCTTAATGAGCAGTTCTTC.

The chain links TRBV12-3 or TRBV12-4 to TRBJ2-7, with D uncertain. V lost 6 bases and J 0 bases, leaving 9 bases between the germline ends. This CDR3 spans 13 amino acids. The CDR3 nucleotides read TGTGCCAGCAGGAGGTCTAGCTCCTACGAGCAGTACTTC. Translation: CASRRSSSYEQYF.

This clonotype has just a few counts. CDR3 sequence reads: CSARDPAVSYEQYF. The CDR3 DNA reads TGCAGTGCTAGAGATCCCGCTGTCTCCTACGAGCAGTACTTC. The J gene is TRBJ2-7, the V gene TRBV20-1, with no clear D. Trimming left V 0 bases short and J 0 bases short, with 9 bases between. The CDR3 is 14 amino acids. Looked up from germline, CDR1 is DFQATT and CDR2 is SNEGSKA (reference sequence).

This clonotype was seen a handful of times. This chain joins TRBV10-1 and TRBJ2-1; D may be TRBD2 (5 bases). Deletions cut 0 bases from V and 7 bases from J, with 13 bases between. CDR3 size: 15 residues. Germline loops: CDR1 WNHNN, CDR2 SYGVQD (reference sequence). DNA for the CDR3: TGCGCCAGCAGTGAGTCCGGGAACCCTTGGAATGAGCAGTTCTTC. Protein product: CASSESGNPWNEQFF.

This clonotype was picked up a small number of times. The rearrangement links TRBV12-3 or TRBV12-4 to TRBJ2-5; D may match TRBD1 or TRBD2 (5 bases each). V lost 7 bases and J 4 bases, leaving 16 bases between the germline ends. The CDR3 contains 14 residues. The CDR3 loop is CASTRTGGRETQYF. The CDR3 coding sequence is TGTGCCAGCACCAGGACTGGGGGTCGAGAGACCCAGTACTTC.

This clonotype was observed a handful of times. The genes are TRBV6-2 or TRBV6-3 and TRBJ2-7, with D maybe TRBD2 (6 bases). CDR1 MNHEY and CDR2 SVGEGT come from the germline V gene. V was pared by 4 bases and J by 9 bases, with 10 bases between. This CDR3 contains 11 residues. CDR3 amino acids: CASSSSGVQYF. In DNA, the CDR3 is TGTGCCAGCAGTTCCTCGGGGGTGCAGTACTTC.

The chain combines TRBV19 with TRBJ2-1; the match to TRBD1 covers 9 bases. The CDR3 contains 15 residues. The germline V gene has CDR1 LNHDA and CDR2 SQIVND (reference sequence). Trimming removed 2 bases from V and 8 bases from J; junction bases left unmatched: 7. CDR3: CASSIIGTGNHEQFF. The CDR3 DNA is TGTGCCAGTAGTATAATCGGGACAGGGAACCATGAGCAGTTCTTC.

The V call is TRBV25-1, the J call TRBJ2-7; 10 bases agree with TRBD2. There are 15 residues in the CDR3. V trimming: 3 bases; J trimming: 2 bases; junction bases outside the gene matches: 4. In germline, CDR1 is MGHDK, CDR2 SYGVNS. The CDR3 nucleotides are TGTGCCAGCAGTGAGAGCGGGAGGGCCGCCTACGAGCAGTACTTC. Translating it yields CASSESGRAAYEQYF.

This clonotype was recorded at least ten times. The chain recombines TRBV7-9 with TRBJ2-7, with D tentatively TRBD2 (5 bases). V lost 3 bases and J lost 6, with 9 bases in between. The CDR3 runs 12 residues. CDR1 and CDR2 (germline): SEHNR, FQNEAQ (reference sequence). DNA for the CDR3: TGTGCCAGCAGCTTGCCGAGGGCCGAGCAGTACTTC. This encodes CASSLPRAEQYF.

The sample holds a few counts of this clonotype. The CDR3 region is CSAMTDTGELFF. The CDR3, as DNA: TGCAGTGCTATGACAGACACCGGGGAGCTGTTTTTT. The chain combines TRBV20-1 with TRBJ2-2; TRBD1 is a possible D gene (5 bases). V was shortened by 4 bases and J by 3 bases, with 6 bases between the two germline ends. The germline CDR1 and CDR2 sequences are DFQATT and SNEGSKA (reference sequence). CDR3 size: 12 residues.

This clonotype was counted many times. An end of the junction differs from the germline gene, which may be a read error. The chain joins TRBV7-7 to TRBJ2-3; weak D call: TRBD1 (5 bases). The germline V gene has CDR1 SSHAT and CDR2 FNYEAQ (reference sequence). CDR3 length: 13 amino acids. The CDR3 protein is CASSLGVTDTQYF. The DNA of the CDR3 is TGTGCTAGCAGCTTAGGGGTGACAGATACGCAGTATTTT.

This clonotype was detected ten times or more. The chain recombines TRBV2 with TRBJ1-4, with 9 positions matching TRBD1. The J segment lost 7 bases and the V segment lost 4 bases, leaving 4 bases of the junction unmatched. CDR1 SNHLY and CDR2 FYNNEI come from the germline V gene. The CDR3 is made up of 14 amino acids. The CDR3 here is CASSVQGAFEKLFF. In DNA, the CDR3 is TGTGCCAGCAGTGTACAGGGGGCGTTTGAAAAACTGTTTTTT.

On this clonotype itself: This clone may be a read error of a much larger clone one base away. This chain joins TRBV7-2 and TRBJ2-7, with 7 bases fitting TRBD2. Germline V gives CDR1 SGHTA, CDR2 FQGNSA. The CDR3 covers 14 residues. V gave up 2 bases and J gave up 4 bases; unmatched junction bases: 5. The CDR3 here is CASSLRGRRYEQYF. CDR3 bases: TGTGCCAGCAGCTTACGCGGGAGACGGTACGAGCAGTACTTC.

This clonotype has only a few counts. The rearrangement uses TRBV7-2 and TRBJ2-7; tentative D call: TRBD1 (6 bases). The CDR3 has 16 amino acids. The V gene's germline CDR1 is SGHTA and CDR2 FQGNSA. Trimming left V 1 base short and J 0 bases short, with 13 bases between. CDR3 in amino acids: CASSLVPQGFSYEQYF. CDR3 nucleotide sequence: TGTGCCAGCAGCTTAGTGCCCCAGGGGTTCTCCTACGAGCAGTACTTC. Full variable domain (rest looked up from reference TRBV7-2 and TRBJ2-7): GAGVSQSPSNKVTEKGKDVELRCDPISGHTALYWYRQSLGQGLEFLIYFQGNSAPDKSGLPSDRFSAERTGGSVSTLTIQRTQQEDSAVYLCASSLVPQGFSYEQYFGPGTRLTVT.

The chain links TRBV9 to TRBJ1-1; D possibly corresponds to TRBD1 (5 bases). The CDR3 has 14 residues. The V end lost 6 bases, the J end lost 1 base, and 13 bases lay between the germline ends. Germline values: CDR1 SGDLS, CDR2 YYNGEE. Here the CDR3 reads CASTPGGKNTEAFF. CDR3 nucleotides: TGTGCCAGCACCCCGGGGGGAAAGAACACTGAAGCTTTCTTT.

The chain joins TRBV15 to TRBJ2-1; D is unclear. V lost 1 base and J lost 6, with 4 bases in between. CDR1 is LNHNV and CDR2 is YYDKDF in the germline V gene (reference sequence). The CDR3 runs to 12 residues. The CDR3 DNA sequence: TGTGCCACCAGCAGAGTGTTCAATGAGCAGTTCTTC. As protein: CATSRVFNEQFF.

This clonotype has at least ten counts. This chain joins TRBV20-1 and TRBJ1-4, with 9 bases fitting TRBD1. Looked up from germline, CDR1 is DFQATT and CDR2 is SNEGSKA (reference sequence). This CDR3 spans 13 amino acids. V was pared by 6 bases and J by 5 bases, with 4 bases of the junction left unmatched. CDR3 DNA: TGCAGTGCAGCCGGGACAGGGAATGAAAAACTGTTTTTT. The encoded protein is CSAAGTGNEKLFF.

The V gene is TRBV6-1, the J gene TRBJ1-5, with TRBD1 matching 7 bases. The CDR3 is 15 amino acids. The J segment lost 9 bases and the V segment lost 5 bases, leaving 13 bases of the junction unmatched. Germline V CDR1 and CDR2: MNHNS, SASEGT. The CDR3 is CASSRHPRGTSPQHF. The CDR3 bases are TGTGCCAGCAGTCGACATCCCAGGGGGACGTCGCCCCAGCATTTT.

This clonotype has more than one count but fewer than ten. The V gene is TRBV7-2, the J gene TRBJ2-7, with a tentative D call TRBD2 (6 bases). Germline values: CDR1 SGHTA, CDR2 FQGNSA. This CDR3 has 15 amino acids. The ends were cut back, 5 bases at V and 3 bases at J, with 17 bases in the middle. The CDR3 coding sequence is TGTGCCAGCAGCGGCTTGGCGGGGCGGATCTACGAGCAGTACTTC. Translated, it gives CASSGLAGRIYEQYF.

This rearrangement joins TRBV7-2 to TRBJ2-5; the match to TRBD1 covers 7 bases. The CDR3 length is 15 residues. V lost 3 bases to trimming and J lost 1 base; unmatched junction nucleotides: 5. Germline CDR1 is SGHTA and CDR2 is FQGNSA. The CDR3 bases are TGTGCCAGCAGCTTCCCGACAGGGTTCCAAGAGACCCAGTACTTC. Protein sequence: CASSFPTGFQETQYF.

The J gene is TRBJ2-2, the V gene TRBV6-2 or TRBV6-3; 8 bases match TRBD2. The V gene's germline CDR1 is MNHEY and CDR2 SVGEGT. The J segment lost 5 bases and the V segment lost 5 bases, leaving 7 bases of the junction unmatched. The CDR3 has 15 residues. CDR3 residues: CASSHGTRLTGELFF. The CDR3 DNA sequence: TGTGCCAGCAGTCACGGGACTAGACTAACCGGGGAGCTGTTTTTT.

This clonotype showed up many times. The chain recombines TRBV7-3 with TRBJ2-1; a possible D gene is TRBD2 (6 bases). The CDR3 is made up of 15 amino acids. V lost 5 bases, J lost 5 bases, and 16 bases lay in between. Germline V gives CDR1 SGHTA, CDR2 FQGTGA. The CDR3 DNA reads TGTGCCAGCAGCCTGACAAGGACTAAAAACAATGAGCAGTTCTTC. Its protein product is CASSLTRTKNNEQFF.

At least ten counts were recorded for this clonotype. This chain connects TRBV12-3 or TRBV12-4 to TRBJ2-3; 7 nucleotides align to TRBD2. Trimming took 6 bases from V and 2 from J; bases not matched to a gene: 8. There are 15 residues in the CDR3. As DNA, the CDR3 is TGTGCCAGCAGGGTAGGGGCGGGAGCCACAGATACGCAGTATTTT. It specifies CASRVGAGATDTQYF.

The chain combines TRBV7-2 with TRBJ2-2; D is perhaps TRBD1 (5 bases). Germline V gene sequence: CDR1 SGHTA, CDR2 FQGNSA. The CDR3 is 15 residues long. V lost 5 bases to trimming and J lost 4 bases, with 14 bases between them. CDR3 sequence: CASSNRQHTTGELFF. CDR3 coding DNA: TGTGCCAGCAGCAACAGACAGCATACCACCGGGGAGCTGTTTTTT.

The chain carries TRBV9 and TRBJ2-1; D not resolved. Trimming cost V 0 bases and J 6 bases, with 16 bases left between them. The CDR3 totals 16 residues. CDR1 SGDLS and CDR2 YYNGEE come from the germline V gene. The CDR3 region is CASSVESASLGNEQFF. CDR3 nucleotide sequence: TGTGCCAGCAGCGTAGAGTCAGCGAGCTTGGGCAATGAGCAGTTCTTC.

In this sample, this clonotype turned up a few times. The CDR3 is CAIPERGLADTGELFF. DNA of the CDR3: TGTGCCATCCCAGAAAGGGGACTAGCGGACACCGGGGAGCTGTTTTTT. The chain couples TRBV27 to TRBJ2-2, with 11 bases identical to TRBD2. This CDR3 contains 16 residues. The ends lost 10 bases at V and 3 bases at J; junction bases unmatched: 10. CDR1 is MNHEY and CDR2 is SMNVEV in the germline V gene (reference sequence).

The sample holds many counts of this clonotype. J is TRBJ2-2 and V is TRBV5-1; D gene ambiguous. Germline values: CDR1 SGHRS, CDR2 YFSETQ. This CDR3 region has 12 residues. V lost 0 bases, J lost 7 bases, and 4 bases lay in between. The CDR3 is CASSLDVGELFF. CDR3 DNA: TGCGCCAGCAGCTTGGATGTCGGGGAGCTGTTTTTT.